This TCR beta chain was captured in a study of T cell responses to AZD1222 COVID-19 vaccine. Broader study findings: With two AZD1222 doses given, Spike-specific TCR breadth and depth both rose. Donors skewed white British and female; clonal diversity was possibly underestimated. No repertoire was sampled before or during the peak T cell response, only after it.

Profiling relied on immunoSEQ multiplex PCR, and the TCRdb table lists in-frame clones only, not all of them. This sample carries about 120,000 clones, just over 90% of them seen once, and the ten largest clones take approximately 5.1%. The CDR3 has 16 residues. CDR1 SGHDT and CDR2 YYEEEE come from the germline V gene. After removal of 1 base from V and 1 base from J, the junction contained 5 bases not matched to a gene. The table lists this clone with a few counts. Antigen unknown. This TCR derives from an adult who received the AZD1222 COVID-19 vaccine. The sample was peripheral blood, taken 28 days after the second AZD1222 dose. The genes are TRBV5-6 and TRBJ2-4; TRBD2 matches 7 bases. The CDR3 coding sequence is TGTGCCAGCAGCTTGTTGCTGGGGGGGGCCAAAAACATTCAGTACTTC. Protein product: CASSLLLGGAKNIQYF.